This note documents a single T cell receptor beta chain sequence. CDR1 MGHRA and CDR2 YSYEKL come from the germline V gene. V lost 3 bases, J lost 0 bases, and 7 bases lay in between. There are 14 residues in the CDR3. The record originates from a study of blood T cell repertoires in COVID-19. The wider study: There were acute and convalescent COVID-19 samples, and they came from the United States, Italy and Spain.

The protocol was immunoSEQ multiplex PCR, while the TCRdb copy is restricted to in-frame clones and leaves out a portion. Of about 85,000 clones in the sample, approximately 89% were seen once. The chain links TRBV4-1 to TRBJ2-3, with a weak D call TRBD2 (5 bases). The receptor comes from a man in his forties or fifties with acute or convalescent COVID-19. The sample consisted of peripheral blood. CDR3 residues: CASSQRTSTDTQYF. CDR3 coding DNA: TGCGCCAGCAGCCAGCGGACTAGCACAGATACGCAGTATTTT.